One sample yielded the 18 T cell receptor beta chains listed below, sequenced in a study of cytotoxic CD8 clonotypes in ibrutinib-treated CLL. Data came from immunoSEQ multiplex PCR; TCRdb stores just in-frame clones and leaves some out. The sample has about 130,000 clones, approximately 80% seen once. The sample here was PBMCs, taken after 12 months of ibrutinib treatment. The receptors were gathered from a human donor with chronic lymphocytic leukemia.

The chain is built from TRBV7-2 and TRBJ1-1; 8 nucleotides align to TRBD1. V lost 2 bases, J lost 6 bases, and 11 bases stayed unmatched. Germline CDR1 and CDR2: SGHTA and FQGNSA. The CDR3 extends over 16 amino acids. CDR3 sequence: CASSLSADRVVSEAFF. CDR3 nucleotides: TGTGCCAGCAGCTTATCCGCGGACAGGGTTGTTTCTGAAGCTTTCTTT.

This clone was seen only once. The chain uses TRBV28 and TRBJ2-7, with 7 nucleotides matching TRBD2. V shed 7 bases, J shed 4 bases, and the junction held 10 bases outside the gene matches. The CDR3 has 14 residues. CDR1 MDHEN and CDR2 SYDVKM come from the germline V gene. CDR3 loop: CASNQERGPYEQYF. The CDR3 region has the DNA TGTGCCAGCAACCAAGAGCGGGGTCCTTACGAGCAGTACTTC.

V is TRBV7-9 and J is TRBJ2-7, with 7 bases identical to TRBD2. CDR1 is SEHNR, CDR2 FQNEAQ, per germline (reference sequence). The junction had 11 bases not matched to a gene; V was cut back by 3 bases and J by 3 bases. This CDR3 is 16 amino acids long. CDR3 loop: CASSFATGTKLYEQYF. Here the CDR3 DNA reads TGTGCCAGCAGCTTTGCGACCGGGACTAAGCTCTACGAGCAGTACTTC.

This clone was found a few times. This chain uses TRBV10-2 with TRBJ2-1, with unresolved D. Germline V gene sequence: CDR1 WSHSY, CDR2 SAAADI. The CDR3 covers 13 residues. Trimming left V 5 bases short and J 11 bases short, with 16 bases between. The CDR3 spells CASSTVTVYQQFF. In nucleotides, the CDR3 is TGCGCCAGCAGTACGGTGACGGTGTATCAGCAGTTCTTC.

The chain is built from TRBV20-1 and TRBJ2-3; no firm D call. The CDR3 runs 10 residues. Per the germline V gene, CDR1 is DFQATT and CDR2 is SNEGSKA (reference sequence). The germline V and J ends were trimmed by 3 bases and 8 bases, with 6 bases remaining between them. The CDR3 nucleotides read TGCAGTGCTAGTGACGGTACGCAGTATTTT. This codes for CSASDGTQYF.

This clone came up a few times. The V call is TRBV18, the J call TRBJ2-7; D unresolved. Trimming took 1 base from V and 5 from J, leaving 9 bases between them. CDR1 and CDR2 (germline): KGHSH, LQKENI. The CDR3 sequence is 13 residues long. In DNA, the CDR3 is TGTGCCAGCTCACCACGTCTATTCCACGAGCAGTACTTC. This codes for CASSPRLFHEQYF. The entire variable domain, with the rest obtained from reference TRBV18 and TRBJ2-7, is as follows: NAGVMQNPRHLVRRRGQEARLRCSPMKGHSHVYWYRQLPEEGLKFMVYLQKENIIDESGMPKERFSAEFPKEGPSILRIQQVVRGDSAAYFCASSPRLFHEQYFGPGTRLTVT.

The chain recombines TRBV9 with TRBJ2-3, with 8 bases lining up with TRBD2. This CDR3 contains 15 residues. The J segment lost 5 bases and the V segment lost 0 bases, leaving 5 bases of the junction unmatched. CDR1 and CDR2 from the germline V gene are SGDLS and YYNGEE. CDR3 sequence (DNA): TGTGCCAGCAGCGTAGATAGCGGGGATGGAGATACGCAGTATTTT. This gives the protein CASSVDSGDGDTQYF.

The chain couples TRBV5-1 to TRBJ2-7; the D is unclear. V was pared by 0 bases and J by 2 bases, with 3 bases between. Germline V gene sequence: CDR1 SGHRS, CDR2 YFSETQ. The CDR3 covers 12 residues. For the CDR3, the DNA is TGCGCCAGCAGCTTGGACACCTACGAGCAGTACTTC. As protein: CASSLDTYEQYF.

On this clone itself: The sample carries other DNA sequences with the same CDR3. The CDR3, as DNA: TGCGCCAGCAGCTTAGACGGATACAATGAGCAGTTCTTC. This codes for CASSLDGYNEQFF. The chain recombines TRBV5-1 with TRBJ2-1; D is uncertain. Between the trimmed V and J ends, which lost 2 bases and 4 bases, there was a span of 7 bases. Germline V gene data show CDR1 as SGHRS and CDR2 as YFSETQ. The CDR3 length is 13 residues. The whole variable domain, remainder taken from reference TRBV5-1 and TRBJ2-1, is KAGVTQTPRYLIKTRGQQVTLSCSPISGHRSVSWYQQTPGQGLQFLFEYFSETQRNKGNFPGRFSGRQFSNSRSEMNVSTLELGDSALYLCASSLDGYNEQFFGPGTRLTVL.

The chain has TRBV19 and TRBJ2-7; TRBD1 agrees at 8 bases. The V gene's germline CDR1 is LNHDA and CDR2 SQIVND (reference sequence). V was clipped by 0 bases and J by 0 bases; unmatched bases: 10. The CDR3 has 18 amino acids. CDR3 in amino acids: CASSIEGQAPLISYEQYF. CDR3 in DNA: TGTGCCAGTAGTATAGAGGGACAGGCCCCCCTAATCTCCTACGAGCAGTACTTC.

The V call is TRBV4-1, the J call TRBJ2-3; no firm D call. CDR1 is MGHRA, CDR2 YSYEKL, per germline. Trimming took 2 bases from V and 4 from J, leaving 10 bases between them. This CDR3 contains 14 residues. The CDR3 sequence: CASSQSGVPDTQYF. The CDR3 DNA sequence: TGCGCCAGCAGCCAAAGTGGGGTGCCAGATACGCAGTATTTT.

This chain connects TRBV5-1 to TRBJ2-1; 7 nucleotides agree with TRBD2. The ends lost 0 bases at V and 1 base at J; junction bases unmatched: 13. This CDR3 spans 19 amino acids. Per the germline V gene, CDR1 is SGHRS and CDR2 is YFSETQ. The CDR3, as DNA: TGCGCCAGCAGCTTGGTATACGATAGCGGGCCAAAATCCTACAATGAGCAGTTCTTC. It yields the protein CASSLVYDSGPKSYNEQFF.

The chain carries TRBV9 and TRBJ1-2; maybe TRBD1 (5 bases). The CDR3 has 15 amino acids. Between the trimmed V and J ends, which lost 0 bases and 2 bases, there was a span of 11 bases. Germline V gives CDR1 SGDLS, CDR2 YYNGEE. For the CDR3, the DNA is TGTGCCAGCAGCGTAGGAGGACAACTAAACTATGGCTACACCTTC. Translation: CASSVGGQLNYGYTF. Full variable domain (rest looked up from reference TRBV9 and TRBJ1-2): DSGVTQTPKHLITATGQRVTLRCSPRSGDLSVYWYQQSLDQGLQFLIQYYNGEERAKGNILERFSAQQFPDLHSELNLSSLELGDSALYFCASSVGGQLNYGYTFGSGTRLTVV.

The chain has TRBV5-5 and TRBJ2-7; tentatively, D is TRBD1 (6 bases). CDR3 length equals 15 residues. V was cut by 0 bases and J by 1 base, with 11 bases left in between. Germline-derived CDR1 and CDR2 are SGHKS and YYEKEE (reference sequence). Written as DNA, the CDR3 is TGTGCCAGCAGCTTGGGAGGACAGAGATCCTACGAGCAGTACTTC. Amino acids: CASSLGGQRSYEQYF.

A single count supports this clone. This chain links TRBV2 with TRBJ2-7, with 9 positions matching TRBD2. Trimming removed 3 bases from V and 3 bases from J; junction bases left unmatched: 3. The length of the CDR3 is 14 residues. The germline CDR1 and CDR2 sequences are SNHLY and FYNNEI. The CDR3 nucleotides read TGTGCCAGCAGTGAGGCTAGCGGGAACTACGAGCAGTACTTC. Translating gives CASSEASGNYEQYF. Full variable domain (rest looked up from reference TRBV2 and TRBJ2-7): EPEVTQTPSHQVTQMGQEVILRCVPISNHLYFYWYRQILGQKVEFLVSFYNNEISEKSEIFDDQFSVERPDGSNFTLKIRSTKLEDSAMYFCASSEASGNYEQYFGPGTRLTVT.

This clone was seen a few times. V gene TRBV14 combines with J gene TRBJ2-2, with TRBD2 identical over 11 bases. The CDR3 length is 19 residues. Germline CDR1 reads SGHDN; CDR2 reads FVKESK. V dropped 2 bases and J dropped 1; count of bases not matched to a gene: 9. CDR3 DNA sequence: TGTGCCAGCAGCCAATTTGGGGCTAGCGGGAGGCGGAACACCGGGGAGCTGTTTTTT. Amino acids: CASSQFGASGRRNTGELFF.

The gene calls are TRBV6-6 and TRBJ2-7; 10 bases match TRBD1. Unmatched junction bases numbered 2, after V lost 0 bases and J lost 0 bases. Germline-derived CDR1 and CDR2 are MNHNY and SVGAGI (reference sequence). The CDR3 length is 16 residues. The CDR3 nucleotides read TGTGCCAGCAGTTACTCGAGGACAGGGGGCTCCTACGAGCAGTACTTC. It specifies CASSYSRTGGSYEQYF.

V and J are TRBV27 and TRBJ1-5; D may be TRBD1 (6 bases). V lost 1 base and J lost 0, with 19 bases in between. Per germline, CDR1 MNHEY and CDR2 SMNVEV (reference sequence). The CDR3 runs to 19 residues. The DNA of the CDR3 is TGTGCCAGCAGTTTATGGGGGCTCGGTGGTGGGGGTAGCAATCAGCCCCAGCATTTT. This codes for CASSLWGLGGGGSNQPQHF.